These T cell receptor beta chains were read from a single sample in a study of OX40 agonist ivuxolimab in advanced cancers. Sequenced by immunoSEQ multiplex PCR; TCRdb stores in-frame clones only, minus some. The sample lists approximately 94,000 clones; around 91% were seen once. The sample in question was CD4+ or CD8+ T cells sorted from blood, obtained in a trial of the OX40 agonist ivuxolimab. The receptors shown here come from an adult with an advanced solid tumor such as melanoma, head and neck, liver or kidney cancer. Each CDR3 is given with its conserved first and last residue. A D gene is named only where the DNA matches it firmly. Size is stated for part of the rows, as once, few or many counts, or as a class when the clone is expanded.

j_gene: TRBJ2-3
abundance: .
v_gene: TRBV11-2
d_gene: TRBD2
CDR3nt: TGTGCCAGCCGCTTACGAAGTCGCGGGGGAGGGAGGAGAGATACGCAGTATTTT
CDR3aa: CASRLRSRGGGRRDTQYF

j_gene: TRBJ1-1
abundance: .
v_gene: TRBV5-1
d_gene: TRBD1
CDR3nt: TGCGCCAGCAGCTATACAGGGGGCGTAGGGGGCACTGAAGCTTTCTTT
CDR3aa: CASSYTGGVGGTEAFF

j_gene: TRBJ2-1
abundance: .
v_gene: TRBV28
d_gene: TRBD2
CDR3nt: TGTGCCAGCAGTCCCGCTTACGGGGGGAGCTCCTACAATGAGCAGTTCTTC
CDR3aa: CASSPAYGGSSYNEQFF

j_gene: TRBJ1-5
abundance: .
v_gene: TRBV5-6
d_gene: .
CDR3nt: TGTGCCAGCAGCTTTTTTGAGGGGCCCCAGCATTTT
CDR3aa: CASSFFEGPQHF

j_gene: TRBJ1-1
abundance: .
v_gene: TRBV4-3
d_gene: .
CDR3nt: TGCGCCAGCAGCCAAGATTGGGTACTGAACACTGAAGCTTTCTTT
CDR3aa: CASSQDWVLNTEAFF

j_gene: TRBJ1-5
abundance: .
v_gene: TRBV28
d_gene: TRBD1
CDR3nt: TGTGCCAGCACGGGACCGGGACAGGGCAGACAGCCCCAGCATTTT
CDR3aa: CASTGPGQGRQPQHF

j_gene: TRBJ2-6
abundance: .
v_gene: TRBV6-5
d_gene: .
CDR3nt: TGTGCCAGCAGTTTAAGCCTTTCTGGGGCCAACGTCCTGACTTTC
CDR3aa: CASSLSLSGANVLTF

j_gene: TRBJ2-5
abundance: once
v_gene: TRBV5-1
d_gene: TRBD2
CDR3nt: TGCGCCAGCAGCTTAGCTAGCGGGAAACAAGAGACCCAGTACTTC
CDR3aa: CASSLASGKQETQYF

j_gene: TRBJ1-1
abundance: .
v_gene: TRBV7-2
d_gene: .
CDR3nt: TGTGCCAGCAGTTCACCCCGGGACCGCCGTGAAGCTTTCTTT
CDR3aa: CASSSPRDRREAFF

j_gene: TRBJ1-2
abundance: .
v_gene: TRBV18
d_gene: TRBD1
CDR3nt: TGTGCCAGCTCACCACGGACAACAGGGGGATATGGCTACACCTTC
CDR3aa: CASSPRTTGGYGYTF

j_gene: TRBJ2-5
abundance: .
v_gene: TRBV10-2
d_gene: TRBD2
CDR3nt: TGCGCCAGCAGACTAGCGGGAGAAGGGGAGACCCAGTACTTC
CDR3aa: CASRLAGEGETQYF

j_gene: TRBJ2-1
abundance: .
v_gene: TRBV28
d_gene: .
CDR3nt: TGTGCCAGCAGTTTATTTAGTAACAATGAGCAGTTCTTC
CDR3aa: CASSLFSNNEQFF

j_gene: TRBJ1-5
abundance: .
v_gene: TRBV7-2
d_gene: .
CDR3nt: TGTGCCAGCAGCTTAGGGTTTGGCAGGCGCCTGAATCAGCCCCAGCATTTT
CDR3aa: CASSLGFGRRLNQPQHF

j_gene: TRBJ2-1
abundance: .
v_gene: TRBV5-8
d_gene: .
CDR3nt: TGTGCCAGCAGCTCTAAGGTCTCCTACAATGAGCAGTTCTTC
CDR3aa: CASSSKVSYNEQFF

j_gene: TRBJ2-7
abundance: .
v_gene: TRBV7-9
d_gene: TRBD1
CDR3nt: TGTGCCAGCAGCGCCCTAGGGACAGGGGGCTACGAGCAGTACTTC
CDR3aa: CASSALGTGGYEQYF

j_gene: TRBJ2-1
abundance: .
v_gene: TRBV5-1
d_gene: TRBD1
CDR3nt: TGCGCCAGCAGCTTCGGACAGGGCTCCTACAATGAGCAGTTCTTC
CDR3aa: CASSFGQGSYNEQFF

j_gene: TRBJ2-2
abundance: .
v_gene: TRBV29-1
d_gene: TRBD1
CDR3nt: TGCAGCGTTGGGGGTGGGACAGGAGGTATCGGGGAGCTGTTTTTT
CDR3aa: CSVGGGTGGIGELFF

j_gene: TRBJ2-5
abundance: once
v_gene: TRBV5-1
d_gene: .
CDR3nt: TGCGCCAGCAGCTTGGTTGGGCGGACGGAAGAGACCCAGTACTTC
CDR3aa: CASSLVGRTEETQYF

j_gene: TRBJ1-1
abundance: .
v_gene: TRBV7-9
d_gene: .
CDR3nt: TGTGCCAGCAGTTATACCATGAGCGTGATAGAAGCTTTCTTT
CDR3aa: CASSYTMSVIEAFF

j_gene: TRBJ2-7
abundance: once
v_gene: TRBV18
d_gene: TRBD1
CDR3nt: TGTGCCAGCTCACGAGCACAGGGGGCCTACGAGCAGTACTTC
CDR3aa: CASSRAQGAYEQYF

j_gene: TRBJ1-4
abundance: .
v_gene: TRBV5-1
d_gene: .
CDR3nt: TGCGCCAGCAGTTCTAAGGGGGAAAAACTGTTTTTT
CDR3aa: CASSSKGEKLFF

j_gene: TRBJ2-1
abundance: .
v_gene: TRBV9
d_gene: TRBD2
CDR3nt: TGTGCCAGCAGCGTAGCTACGGCTAGCGGGTACGCGAGCTCGGGAGCTGGAAATGAGCAGTTCTTC
CDR3aa: CASSVATASGYASSGAGNEQFF

j_gene: TRBJ1-1
abundance: .
v_gene: TRBV6-6
d_gene: TRBD1
CDR3nt: TGTGCCAGCAGTTACGAGGGGGCGCGCACTGAAGCTTTCTTT
CDR3aa: CASSYEGARTEAFF

j_gene: TRBJ2-1
abundance: .
v_gene: TRBV6-6
d_gene: .
CDR3nt: TGTGCCAGCAGGTCTACGCGCCGGGACCCGGGCCCCCTATTCTTC
CDR3aa: CASRSTRRDPGPLFF

j_gene: TRBJ2-7
abundance: .
v_gene: TRBV11-2
d_gene: TRBD1
CDR3nt: TGTGCCAGCAGCTTGGGGACAGATAATTATTCTGGCGAGCAGTACTTC
CDR3aa: CASSLGTDNYSGEQYF

j_gene: TRBJ2-5
abundance: .
v_gene: TRBV11-3
d_gene: TRBD2
CDR3nt: TGTGCCAGCAGCCGCGGGACTAGCAGACAAGAGACCCAGTACTTC
CDR3aa: CASSRGTSRQETQYF

j_gene: TRBJ1-1
abundance: .
v_gene: TRBV15
d_gene: .
CDR3nt: TGTGCCACCAGCAGAGAGGGGCGTAGGAACACTGAAGCTTTCTTT
CDR3aa: CATSREGRRNTEAFF

j_gene: TRBJ1-2
abundance: .
v_gene: TRBV5-1
d_gene: TRBD1
CDR3nt: TGCGCCAGCAGCTTGGAACAGGGGGCAGTCGATGGCTACACCTTC
CDR3aa: CASSLEQGAVDGYTF

j_gene: TRBJ2-1
abundance: .
v_gene: TRBV27
d_gene: .
CDR3nt: TGTGCCAGCAGTTTTACTCAGGGGGAGCAGTTCTTC
CDR3aa: CASSFTQGEQFF

j_gene: TRBJ2-7
abundance: .
v_gene: TRBV9
d_gene: TRBD2
CDR3nt: TGTGCCAGCAGCCCGGGGACTAGCGGGGTAACCTACGAGCAGTACTTC
CDR3aa: CASSPGTSGVTYEQYF

j_gene: TRBJ1-5
abundance: .
v_gene: TRBV19
d_gene: .
CDR3nt: TGTGCCAGTAGCGGGGGGACTTCGGGCAATCAGCCCCAGCATTTT
CDR3aa: CASSGGTSGNQPQHF

j_gene: TRBJ1-4
abundance: .
v_gene: TRBV5-1
d_gene: .
CDR3nt: TGCGCCAGCAGCTTGGCCAGGGCAACTAATGAAAAACTGTTTTTT
CDR3aa: CASSLARATNEKLFF

j_gene: TRBJ2-7
abundance: .
v_gene: TRBV27
d_gene: .
CDR3nt: TGTGCCCCCAGTTTATGGGGTGGGGACTACGAGCAGTACTTC
CDR3aa: CAPSLWGGDYEQYF

j_gene: TRBJ2-3
abundance: once
v_gene: TRBV5-1
d_gene: TRBD1
CDR3nt: TGCGCCAGCAAACTAAGACAGGGGCCGCCAGATACGCAGTATTTT
CDR3aa: CASKLRQGPPDTQYF

j_gene: TRBJ2-7
abundance: .
v_gene: TRBV29-1
d_gene: .
CDR3nt: TGCAGCTCCTCACGGGGAGGTACCTACGAGCAGTACTTC
CDR3aa: CSSSRGGTYEQYF